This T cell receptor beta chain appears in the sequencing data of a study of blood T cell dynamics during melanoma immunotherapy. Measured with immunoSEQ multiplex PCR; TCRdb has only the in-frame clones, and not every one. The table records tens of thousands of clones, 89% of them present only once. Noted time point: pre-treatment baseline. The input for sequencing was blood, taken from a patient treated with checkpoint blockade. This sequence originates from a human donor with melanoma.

The CDR3 DNA sequence: TGTGCCAGTAGTATTATAAGCAGGACAGCAGTTGGCCGGGAGCTGTTTTTT. Its protein is CASSIISRTAVGRELFF. This sequence joins TRBV19 and TRBJ2-2; a possible D gene is TRBD1 (6 bases). Trimming left V 3 bases short and J 9 bases short, with 23 bases between. The CDR3 loop spans 17 amino acids. CDR1 is LNHDA and CDR2 is SQIVND in the germline V gene (reference sequence).